This T cell receptor beta chain emerged from a study of cytotoxic CD8 clonotypes in ibrutinib-treated CLL. The CDR3 runs to 14 residues. Trimming took 6 bases from V and 6 from J, leaving 15 bases between them. Germline lookup yields CDR1 WSHSY and CDR2 SAAADI. Here immunoSEQ multiplex PCR was the method, and the copy in TCRdb shows in-frame clones only, minus some. Of 150,000 or so clones listed, 70% to 90% are singletons. This specimen was PBMCs, taken after 36 months of ibrutinib treatment. The clonotype was recovered from a human donor with chronic lymphocytic leukemia. The V gene is TRBV10-2, the J gene TRBJ1-5; no reliable D call. The chain's CDR3 is CASSEGPPSQPQHF. DNA for the CDR3: TGCGCCAGCAGCGAAGGCCCACCTTCTCAGCCCCAGCATTTT.